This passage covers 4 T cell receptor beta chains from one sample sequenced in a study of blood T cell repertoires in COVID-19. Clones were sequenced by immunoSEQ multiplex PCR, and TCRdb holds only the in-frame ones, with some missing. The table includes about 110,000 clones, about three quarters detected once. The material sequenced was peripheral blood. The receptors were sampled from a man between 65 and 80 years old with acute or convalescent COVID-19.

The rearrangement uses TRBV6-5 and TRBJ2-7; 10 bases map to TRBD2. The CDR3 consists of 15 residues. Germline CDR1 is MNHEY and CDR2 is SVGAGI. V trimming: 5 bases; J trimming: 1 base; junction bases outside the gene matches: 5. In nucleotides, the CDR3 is TGTGCCAGCAGTCTGTCTAGCGGGGGATCCTACGAGCAGTACTTC. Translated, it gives CASSLSSGGSYEQYF.

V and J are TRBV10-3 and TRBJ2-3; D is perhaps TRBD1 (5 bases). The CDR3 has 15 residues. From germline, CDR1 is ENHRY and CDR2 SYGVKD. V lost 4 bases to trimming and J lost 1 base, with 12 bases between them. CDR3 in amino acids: CAISVGVVGTDTQYF. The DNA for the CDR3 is TGTGCCATCAGTGTAGGGGTAGTTGGCACAGATACGCAGTATTTT.

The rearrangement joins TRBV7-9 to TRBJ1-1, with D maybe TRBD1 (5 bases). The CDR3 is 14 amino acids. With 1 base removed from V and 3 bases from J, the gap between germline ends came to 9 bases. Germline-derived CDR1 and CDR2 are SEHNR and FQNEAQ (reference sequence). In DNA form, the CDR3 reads TGTGCCAGCAGCTTAGTGGGGGGTCACACTGAAGCTTTCTTT. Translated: CASSLVGGHTEAFF.

The CDR3 nucleotides read TGTGCCAGCAGCTCCCTGTCGGTCGAAAAGAGGCCCCAGCATTTT. Translated, it gives CASSSLSVEKRPQHF. The chain recombines TRBV7-2 with TRBJ1-5; D is undetermined. The ends were cut back, 4 bases at V and 9 bases at J, with 19 bases in the middle. The germline CDR1 and CDR2 sequences are SGHTA and FQGNSA. This CDR3 has 15 amino acids.